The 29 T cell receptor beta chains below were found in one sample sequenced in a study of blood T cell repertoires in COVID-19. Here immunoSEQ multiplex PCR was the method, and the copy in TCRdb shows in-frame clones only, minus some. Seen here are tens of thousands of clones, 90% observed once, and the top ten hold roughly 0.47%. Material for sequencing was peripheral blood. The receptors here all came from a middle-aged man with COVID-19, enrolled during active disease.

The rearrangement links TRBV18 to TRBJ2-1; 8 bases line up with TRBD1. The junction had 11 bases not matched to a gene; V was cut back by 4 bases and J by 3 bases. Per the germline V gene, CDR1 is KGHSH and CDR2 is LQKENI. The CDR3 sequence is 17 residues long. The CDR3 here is CASSRFSQGDGYNEQFF. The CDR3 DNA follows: TGTGCCAGCTCACGATTTTCACAGGGGGATGGCTACAATGAGCAGTTCTTC.

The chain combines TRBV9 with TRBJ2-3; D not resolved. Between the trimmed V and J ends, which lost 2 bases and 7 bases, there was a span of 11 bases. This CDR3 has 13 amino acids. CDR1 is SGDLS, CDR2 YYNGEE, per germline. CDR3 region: CASSVLELNTQYF. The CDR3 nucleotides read TGTGCCAGCAGCGTCCTCGAACTAAATACGCAGTATTTT.

The DNA for the CDR3 is TGTGCCATCAGCAAACTAGCGGGAGGGCTTGATGAGCAGTTCTTC. Translation: CAISKLAGGLDEQFF. The chain employs TRBV10-3 and TRBJ2-1; 13 bases agree with TRBD2. V gave up 6 bases and J gave up 8 bases; unmatched junction bases: 7. Germline CDR1 ENHRY, CDR2 SYGVKD. The CDR3 runs 15 residues.

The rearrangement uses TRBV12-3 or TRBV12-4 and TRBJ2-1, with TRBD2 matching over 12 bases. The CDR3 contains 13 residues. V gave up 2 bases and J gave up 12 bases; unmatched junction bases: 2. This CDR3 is CASSLLAGGGQFF. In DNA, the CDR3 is TGTGCCAGCAGTTTACTAGCGGGAGGGGGGCAGTTCTTC.

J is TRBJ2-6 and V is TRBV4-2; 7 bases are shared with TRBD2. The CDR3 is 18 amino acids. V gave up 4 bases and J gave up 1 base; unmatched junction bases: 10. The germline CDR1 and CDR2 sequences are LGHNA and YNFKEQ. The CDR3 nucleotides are TGTGCCAGCAGCCGAGACTTGGGACTAAAGTCTGGGGCCAACGTCCTGACTTTC. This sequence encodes CASSRDLGLKSGANVLTF.

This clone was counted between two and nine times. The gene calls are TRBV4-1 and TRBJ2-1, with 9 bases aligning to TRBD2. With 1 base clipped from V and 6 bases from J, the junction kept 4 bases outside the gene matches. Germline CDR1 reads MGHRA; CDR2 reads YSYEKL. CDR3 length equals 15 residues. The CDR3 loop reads CASSQVSLAGNEQFF. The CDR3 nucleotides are TGCGCCAGCAGCCAAGTCTCACTAGCGGGCAATGAGCAGTTCTTC.

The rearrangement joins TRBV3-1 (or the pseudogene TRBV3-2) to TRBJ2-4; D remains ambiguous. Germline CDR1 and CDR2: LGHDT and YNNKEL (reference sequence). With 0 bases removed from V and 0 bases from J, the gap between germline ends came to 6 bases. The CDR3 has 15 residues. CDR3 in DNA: TGTGCCAGCAGCCAAGATTGGGCAGCCAAAAACATTCAGTACTTC. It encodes CASSQDWAAKNIQYF.

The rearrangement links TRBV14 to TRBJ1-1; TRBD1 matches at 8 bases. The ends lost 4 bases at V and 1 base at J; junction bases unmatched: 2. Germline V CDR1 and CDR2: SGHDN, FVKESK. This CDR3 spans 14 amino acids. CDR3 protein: CASSLGQGNTEAFF. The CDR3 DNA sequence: TGTGCCAGCAGCCTAGGACAGGGGAACACTGAAGCTTTCTTT.

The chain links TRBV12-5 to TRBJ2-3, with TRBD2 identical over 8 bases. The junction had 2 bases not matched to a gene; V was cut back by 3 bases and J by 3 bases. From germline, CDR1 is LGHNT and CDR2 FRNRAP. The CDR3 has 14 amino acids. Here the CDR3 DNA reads TGTGCTAGTGGTTTAGCGGGAGCGACAGATACGCAGTATTTT. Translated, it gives CASGLAGATDTQYF.

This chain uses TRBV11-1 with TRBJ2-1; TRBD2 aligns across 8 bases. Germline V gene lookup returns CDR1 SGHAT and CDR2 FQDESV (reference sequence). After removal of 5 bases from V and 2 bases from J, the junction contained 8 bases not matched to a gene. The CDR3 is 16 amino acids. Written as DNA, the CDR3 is TGTGCCAGCAGCGCCCAAACTAGCGGTACCTACAATGAGCAGTTCTTC. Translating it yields CASSAQTSGTYNEQFF.

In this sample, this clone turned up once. The CDR3, as DNA: TGTGCCAGCAGCTTAACATTCCGCTATGGCTACACCTTC. Translation: CASSLTFRYGYTF. The rearrangement links TRBV7-2 to TRBJ1-2; D gene ambiguous. The V gene lost 2 bases and the J gene lost 4 bases, with 8 bases spanning the gap. The germline V gene has CDR1 SGHTA and CDR2 FQGNSA. The CDR3 has 13 residues.

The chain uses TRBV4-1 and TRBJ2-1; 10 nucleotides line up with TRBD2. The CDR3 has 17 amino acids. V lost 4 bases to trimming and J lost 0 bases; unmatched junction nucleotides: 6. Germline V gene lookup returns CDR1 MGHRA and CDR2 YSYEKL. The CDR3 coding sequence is TGCGCCAGCAGCCGAGGACTAGCGGTTAGCTCCTACAATGAGCAGTTCTTC. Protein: CASSRGLAVSSYNEQFF.

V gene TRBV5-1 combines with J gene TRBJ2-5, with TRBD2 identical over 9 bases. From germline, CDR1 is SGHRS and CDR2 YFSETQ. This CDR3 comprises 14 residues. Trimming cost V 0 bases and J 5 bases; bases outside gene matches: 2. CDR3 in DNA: TGCGCCAGCAGCTTGGTAGCGGGAGCCGAGACCCAGTACTTC. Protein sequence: CASSLVAGAETQYF.

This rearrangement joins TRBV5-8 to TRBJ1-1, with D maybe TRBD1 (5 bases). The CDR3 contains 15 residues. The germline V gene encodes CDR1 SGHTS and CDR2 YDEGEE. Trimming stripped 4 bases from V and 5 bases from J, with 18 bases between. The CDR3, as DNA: TGTGCCAGCAGCAGCAGGGTGGCGGGAAGGACTGAAGCTTTCTTT. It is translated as CASSSRVAGRTEAFF.

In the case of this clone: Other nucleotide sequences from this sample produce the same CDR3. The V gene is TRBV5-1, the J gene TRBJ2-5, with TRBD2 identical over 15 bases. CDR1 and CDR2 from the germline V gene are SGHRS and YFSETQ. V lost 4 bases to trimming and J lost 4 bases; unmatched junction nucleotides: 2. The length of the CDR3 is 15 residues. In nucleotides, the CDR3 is TGCGCCAGCAGCCCGGGACTAGCGGGAGGAGAGACCCAGTACTTC. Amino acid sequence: CASSPGLAGGETQYF.

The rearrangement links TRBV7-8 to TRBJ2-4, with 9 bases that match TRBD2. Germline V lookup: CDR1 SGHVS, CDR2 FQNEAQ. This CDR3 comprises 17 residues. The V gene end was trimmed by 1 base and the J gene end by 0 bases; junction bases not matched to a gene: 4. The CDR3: CASSLEDSGRAKNIQYF. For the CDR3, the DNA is TGTGCCAGCAGCTTAGAAGATAGCGGGAGAGCCAAAAACATTCAGTACTTC.

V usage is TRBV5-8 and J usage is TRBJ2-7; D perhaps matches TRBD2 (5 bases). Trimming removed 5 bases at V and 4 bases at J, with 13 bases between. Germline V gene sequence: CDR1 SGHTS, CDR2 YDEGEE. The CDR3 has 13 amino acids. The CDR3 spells CASRERLFYEQYF. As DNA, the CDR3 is TGTGCCAGCAGGGAGCGGCTCTTTTACGAGCAGTACTTC.

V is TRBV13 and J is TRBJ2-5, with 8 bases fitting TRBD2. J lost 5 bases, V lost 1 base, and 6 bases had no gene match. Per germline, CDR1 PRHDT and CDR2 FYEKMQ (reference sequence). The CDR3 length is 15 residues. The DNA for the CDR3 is TGTGCCAGCAGCTTAGTGTCCGGGAGGGGGGAGACCCAGTACTTC. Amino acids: CASSLVSGRGETQYF.

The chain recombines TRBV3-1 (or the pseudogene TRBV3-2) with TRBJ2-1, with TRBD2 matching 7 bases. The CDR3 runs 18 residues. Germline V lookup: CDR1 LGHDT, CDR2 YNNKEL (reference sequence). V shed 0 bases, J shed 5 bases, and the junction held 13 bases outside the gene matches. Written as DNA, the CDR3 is TGTGCCAGCAGCCAAGAAGGGCCCGGAACGCTAGCGGACAATGAGCAGTTCTTC. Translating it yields CASSQEGPGTLADNEQFF.

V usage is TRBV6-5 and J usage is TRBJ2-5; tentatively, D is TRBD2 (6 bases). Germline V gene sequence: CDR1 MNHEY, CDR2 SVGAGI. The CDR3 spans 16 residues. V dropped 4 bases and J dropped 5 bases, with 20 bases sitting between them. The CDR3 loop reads CASSSPLSGSGETQYF. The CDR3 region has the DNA TGTGCCAGCAGTTCCCCTTTAAGTGGGAGCGGGGAGACCCAGTACTTC.

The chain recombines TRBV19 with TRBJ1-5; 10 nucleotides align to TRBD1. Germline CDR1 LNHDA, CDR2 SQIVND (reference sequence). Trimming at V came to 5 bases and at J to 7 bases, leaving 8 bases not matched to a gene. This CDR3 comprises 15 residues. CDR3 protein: CASSDWDRGVQPQHF. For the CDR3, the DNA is TGTGCCAGTAGTGACTGGGACAGGGGTGTGCAGCCCCAGCATTTT. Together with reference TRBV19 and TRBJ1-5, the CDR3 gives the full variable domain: DGGITQSPKYLFRKEGQNVTLSCEQNLNHDAMYWYRQDPGQGLRLIYYSQIVNDFQKGDIAEGYSVSREKKESFPLTVTSAQKNPTAFYLCASSDWDRGVQPQHFGDGTRLSIL.

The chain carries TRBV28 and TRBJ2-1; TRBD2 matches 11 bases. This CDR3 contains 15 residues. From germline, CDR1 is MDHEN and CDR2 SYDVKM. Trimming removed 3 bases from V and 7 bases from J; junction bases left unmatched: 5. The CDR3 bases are TGTGCCAGCAGTTTTGAGACTAGCGGGAAGAATGAGCAGTTCTTC. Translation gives CASSFETSGKNEQFF.

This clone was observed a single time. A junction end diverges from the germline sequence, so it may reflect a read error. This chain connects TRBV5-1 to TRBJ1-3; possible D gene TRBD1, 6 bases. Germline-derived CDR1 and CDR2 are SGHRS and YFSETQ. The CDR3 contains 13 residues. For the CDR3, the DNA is TGCGCCAGCAGCTTGAATCAGGACAGCGCAGTAAGGTTT. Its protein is CASSLNQDSAVRF.

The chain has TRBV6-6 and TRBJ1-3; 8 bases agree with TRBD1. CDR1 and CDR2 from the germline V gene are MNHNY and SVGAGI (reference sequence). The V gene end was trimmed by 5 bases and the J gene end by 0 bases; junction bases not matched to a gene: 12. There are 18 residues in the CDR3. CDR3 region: CASSRNPGGPSSGNTIYF. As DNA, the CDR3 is TGTGCCAGCAGTCGGAACCCAGGGGGCCCTAGCTCTGGAAACACCATATATTTT.

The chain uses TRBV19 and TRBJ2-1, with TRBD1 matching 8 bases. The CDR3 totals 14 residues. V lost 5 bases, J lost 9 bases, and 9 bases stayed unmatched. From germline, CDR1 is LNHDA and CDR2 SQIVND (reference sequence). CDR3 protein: CASSAGTGGFEQFF. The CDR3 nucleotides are TGTGCCAGTAGTGCCGGGACAGGAGGATTTGAGCAGTTCTTC.

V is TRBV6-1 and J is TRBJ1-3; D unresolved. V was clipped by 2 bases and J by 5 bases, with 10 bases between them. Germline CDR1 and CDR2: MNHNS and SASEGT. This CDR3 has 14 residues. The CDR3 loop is CASSESYTRNTIYF. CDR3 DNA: TGTGCCAGCAGTGAATCGTATACTAGAAACACCATATATTTT.

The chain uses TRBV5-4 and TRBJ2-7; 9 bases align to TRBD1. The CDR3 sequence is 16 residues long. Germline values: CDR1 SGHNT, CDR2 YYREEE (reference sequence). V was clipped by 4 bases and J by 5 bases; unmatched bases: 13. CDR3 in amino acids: CASSRMTGGDGDEQYF. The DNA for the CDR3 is TGTGCCAGCAGCCGGATGACAGGGGGTGATGGCGACGAGCAGTACTTC.

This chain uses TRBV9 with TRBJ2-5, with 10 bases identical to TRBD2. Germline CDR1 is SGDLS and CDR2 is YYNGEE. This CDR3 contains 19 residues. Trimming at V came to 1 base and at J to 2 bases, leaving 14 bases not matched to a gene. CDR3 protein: CASSVPPRASGRPQETQYF. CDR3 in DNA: TGTGCCAGCAGCGTACCTCCCCGGGCTAGCGGGAGACCTCAAGAGACCCAGTACTTC.

CDR3 in amino acids: CASSSTVQGTQYF. The CDR3 DNA reads TGTGCCAGCAGCTCCACCGTACAGGGTACGCAGTATTTT. V usage is TRBV7-3 and J usage is TRBJ2-3, with D possibly matching TRBD1 (6 bases). V was shortened by 4 bases and J by 8 bases, with 13 bases between the two germline ends. Germline lookup yields CDR1 SGHTA and CDR2 FQGTGA. The CDR3 extends over 13 amino acids.